The rows below give T cell receptor beta chains drawn from one sample of a study of blood T cell repertoires in COVID-19. Assay used: immunoSEQ multiplex PCR; TCRdb lists only in-frame clones, some missing. The sample contains fewer than 400,000 clones, 90% of which appear only once. The source material was peripheral blood. The receptors here all came from a woman aged 25 to 39 with COVID-19, enrolled during active disease. CDR3s include the opening cysteine and the closing phenylalanine or tryptophan. D genes are given only for firm matches. Size tells how often a clone was seen (once, few, many) or the class of an expanded clone, and some rows leave it out.

V gene,D gene,J gene,clone size,CDR3 DNA,CDR3 protein
TRBV10-3,-,TRBJ2-3,-,TGTGCCATCAGTGAGGGCGGACTCACAGATACGCAGTATTTT,CAISEGGLTDTQYF
TRBV5-6,TRBD1,TRBJ1-1,-,TGTGCCAGCAGCCTCCACAGGGGGACTGAAGCTTTCTTT,CASSLHRGTEAFF
TRBV5-8,-,TRBJ1-2,-,TGTGCCAGCAGCTTGGGGGAGACCGGGAATGGCTACACCTTC,CASSLGETGNGYTF
TRBV5-4,TRBD1,TRBJ2-1,-,TGTGCCAGCAGCGCGGACAGGGGGCGCTACAATGAGCAGTTCTTC,CASSADRGRYNEQFF
TRBV6-5,-,TRBJ1-5,-,TGTGCCAGCAGTTACGGGCCAGGGGCTCAGCCCCAGCATTTT,CASSYGPGAQPQHF
TRBV11-2,-,TRBJ1-2,-,TGTGCCAGCAGCTTAAACTATGACGGCCATGGCTACACCTTC,CASSLNYDGHGYTF
TRBV6-6,-,TRBJ2-2,-,TGTGCCAGCAGTCCCGGACTTGGAAACACCGGGGAGCTGTTTTTT,CASSPGLGNTGELFF
TRBV7-7,TRBD1,TRBJ2-1,-,TGTGCCAGCAGCTTAAGGTTGACAGGGACAGGGGGTATCAATGAGCAGTTCTTC,CASSLRLTGTGGINEQFF
TRBV5-4,-,TRBJ2-1,-,TGTGCCAGCAGCTACACGGGGGCTAGCGGTTACAATGAGCAGTTCTTC,CASSYTGASGYNEQFF
TRBV6-1,TRBD2,TRBJ2-2,-,TGTGCCAGCAGTGATAGTCGCCTAGCGGCGAACACCGGGGAGCTGTTTTTT,CASSDSRLAANTGELFF
TRBV19,-,TRBJ1-1,-,TGTGCCAGTAAACAGAAACTGAACACTGAAGCTTTCTTT,CASKQKLNTEAFF
TRBV19,-,TRBJ1-1,-,TGTGCCAGTAGTATGGGGACACCCACATATGGGTTGGGCACTGAAGCTTTCTTT,CASSMGTPTYGLGTEAFF
TRBV5-4,-,TRBJ2-5,-,TGTGCCAGCAGCTTGAGGGGTAGCCCTAAAGAGACCCAGTACTTC,CASSLRGSPKETQYF
TRBV2,TRBD1,TRBJ2-4,-,TGTGCCAGCAGTACCACAGGGGAAAACATTCAGTACTTC,CASSTTGENIQYF
TRBV27,-,TRBJ1-1,-,TGTGCCAGCAGTTTAGTAGGCGGCCCAGGGCCTGAAGCTTTCTTT,CASSLVGGPGPEAFF
TRBV30,-,TRBJ2-7,-,TGTGCCTCTGGACTGACCTCCTACGAGCAGTACTTC,CASGLTSYEQYF
TRBV12-5,TRBD1,TRBJ2-7,-,TGTGCTAGTGCCCCGCAGGACAGGGGGCGGTACGAGCAGTACTTC,CASAPQDRGRYEQYF
TRBV28,-,TRBJ2-1,-,TGTGCCAGCAGTCCTGGAGTAAGGCCCTCCTACAATGAGCAGTTCTTC,CASSPGVRPSYNEQFF
TRBV29-1,-,TRBJ2-5,-,TGCAGCGTTGAGACCCTAGGCCAAGAGACCCAGTACTTC,CSVETLGQETQYF
TRBV5-8,TRBD1,TRBJ1-2,-,TGTGCCAGCGCGTGGGACAGGGGGCGATCCAACTATGGCTACACCTTC,CASAWDRGRSNYGYTF
TRBV19,-,TRBJ1-4,-,TGTGCCAGTAGTCCGAGACAGCGACGTGAAAAACTGTTTTTT,CASSPRQRREKLFF
TRBV5-1,-,TRBJ2-3,-,TGCGCCAGCAGCTTAGGACACCGGGCAGATACGCAGTATTTT,CASSLGHRADTQYF
TRBV5-1,TRBD1,TRBJ2-1,-,TGCGCCAGCAGCTTGGTACAGGGGTCAAGCTCCTACAATGAGCAGTTCTTC,CASSLVQGSSSYNEQFF
TRBV7-9,TRBD1,TRBJ1-5,-,TGTGCCAGCAGCTTAGGGACAGGGGGTGAGCCCCAGCATTTT,CASSLGTGGEPQHF
TRBV5-8,-,TRBJ2-1,-,TGTGCCAGCAGCTTGGGAGGGAGCTCCTACAATGAGCAGTTCTTC,CASSLGGSSYNEQFF
TRBV27,-,TRBJ1-3,-,TGTGCCAGCAGTTTATCTCCAGGTGGAAACACCATATATTTT,CASSLSPGGNTIYF
TRBV9,TRBD1,TRBJ2-3,-,TGTGCCAGCAGCGTCGAAGGGGGACAGGGCACAGATACGCAGTATTTT,CASSVEGGQGTDTQYF
TRBV27,-,TRBJ1-5,-,TGTGCCACCTCTTATTCGGGCAATCAGCCCCAGCATTTT,CATSYSGNQPQHF
TRBV2,-,TRBJ1-6,-,TGTGCCAGCAGTGAACAGGGGAATTCACCCCTCCACTTT,CASSEQGNSPLHF
TRBV30,-,TRBJ2-3,-,TGTGCCTGGAGCTTCGGAACAGGGAACACAGATACGCAGTATTTT,CAWSFGTGNTDTQYF
TRBV7-6,TRBD2,TRBJ2-7,-,TGTGCCAGCCGATTGACTAGCGGGGATTACGAGCAGTACTTC,CASRLTSGDYEQYF
TRBV3-1/TRBV3-2,TRBD2,TRBJ2-3,-,TGTGCCAGCAGCCAAGGACTAGCGGGTACAGATACGCAGTATTTT,CASSQGLAGTDTQYF
TRBV30,-,TRBJ2-1,-,TGTGCCTGGACAGGGGACACATACAATGAGCAGTTCTTC,CAWTGDTYNEQFF
TRBV4-1,-,TRBJ1-2,-,TGCGCCAGCAGCCAAGCTGGTAGAAAGGGGCCGACTAACTATGGCTACACCTTC,CASSQAGRKGPTNYGYTF
TRBV11-1,-,TRBJ1-2,-,TGTGCCAGCAGCTTGAGGAACTCCGGCTACACCTTC,CASSLRNSGYTF
TRBV7-9,-,TRBJ1-4,-,TGTGCCAGCAGCCCTGCCACAGGGTCAACTAATGAAAAACTGTTTTTT,CASSPATGSTNEKLFF
TRBV4-2,TRBD2,TRBJ2-1,-,TGTGCCAGCAGCCAAACGGGGGACTACACACGGAATGAGCAGTTCTTC,CASSQTGDYTRNEQFF
TRBV28,TRBD1,TRBJ2-6,few,TGTGCCAGCAGCAGGGACAGGGGGTATGGGGCCAACGTCCTGACTTTC,CASSRDRGYGANVLTF
TRBV5-1,-,TRBJ1-2,-,TGCGCCAGCAGTTCGGGGGAAAACTATGGCTACACCTTC,CASSSGENYGYTF
TRBV19,-,TRBJ1-2,-,TGTGCCAGTAGAACAGCCGGGACTGCCTCCAACTATGGCTACACCTTC,CASRTAGTASNYGYTF
TRBV9,-,TRBJ2-4,-,TGTGCCAGCAGCGGGGTCCAGGGGGGAGCCAAAAACATTCAGTACTTC,CASSGVQGGAKNIQYF
TRBV30,TRBD1,TRBJ2-1,-,TGTGCCTGGAGTGTATTAAGACAGGGTGAGTTGGAGGTCTTC,CAWSVLRQGELEVF
TRBV11-3,TRBD1,TRBJ1-1,-,TGTGCCAGCAGCTTTGGGACAGGGGCGAACACTGAAGCTTTCTTT,CASSFGTGANTEAFF
TRBV5-1,-,TRBJ2-6,-,TGCGCCAGCAGCCCAACAGCCAGCTCTGGGGCCAACGTCCTGACTTTC,CASSPTASSGANVLTF
TRBV5-4,TRBD2,TRBJ2-3,-,TGTGCCAGCAGCTTGAAAGCGGGAGGGCCGGAAGATACGCAGTATTTT,CASSLKAGGPEDTQYF
TRBV29-1,TRBD1,TRBJ1-2,once,TGCAGCGTTGGCCCGGGACAGAGAATTAACTATGGCTACACCTTC,CSVGPGQRINYGYTF
TRBV19,TRBD2,TRBJ2-5,-,TGTGCCAGTAGTGGTAAGACTAGCGGGAGGTTATTTGAGACCCAGTACTTC,CASSGKTSGRLFETQYF
TRBV28,-,TRBJ1-6,-,TGTGCCAGCAAGCCCTCCGGGACATATAATTCACCCCTCCACTTT,CASKPSGTYNSPLHF
TRBV14,-,TRBJ1-2,-,TGTGCCAGCAGCCACGGGTTTGGCTACACCTTC,CASSHGFGYTF
TRBV5-1,TRBD1,TRBJ2-3,-,TGCGCCAGCAGCTTGGCCGTCGACAGGGTGGCAGATACGCAGTATTTT,CASSLAVDRVADTQYF
TRBV6-6,-,TRBJ1-1,-,TGTGCCAGCAGTTACTCGTCAGGGGAGGGAAGGGCTTTCTTT,CASSYSSGEGRAFF
TRBV21-1,-,TRBJ1-2,once,TGTGCCAGCAGCAAAAGCAGGGGGCGGTTCGGTGGCTACACCTTC,CASSKSRGRFGGYTF
TRBV6-1,-,TRBJ1-6,-,TGTGCCAGCAGTGGCCGGGGAGGCCCATATAATTCACCCCTCCACTTT,CASSGRGGPYNSPLHF
TRBV3-1/TRBV3-2,-,TRBJ1-2,-,TGTGCCAGCAGCCAAGAAGGGGCCTACACCTTC,CASSQEGAYTF